This T cell receptor (beta chain) was observed in a study of response to subunit inactivated influenza vaccine. Study-wide results and caveats: Only a handful of new T cells, the authors suggested, are recruited with each seasonal influenza vaccination.

CDR1 is DFQATT and CDR2 is SNEGSKA in the germline V gene (reference sequence). CDR3 length: 14 residues. V gave up 2 bases and J gave up 4 bases, with 14 bases separating them. TCRdb used MiXCR to reprocess the RT-PCR reads, holding one entry per CDR3 protein. This sample has approximately 530,000 distinct CDR3 sequences; about an eighth occur once, and the top ten carry about an eighth. This clonotype has only a few counts. Its antigen is currently unknown. This sequence originates from a man in his fifties who received an inactivated influenza vaccine. The genes are TRBV20-1 and TRBJ2-5; perhaps TRBD2 as D (6 bases). The sequencing here drew on PBMCs from blood, taken around seven weeks after vaccination. The CDR3 coding sequence is TGCAGTGCTAGACGGACTAAAGGGGTAGAGACCCAGTACTTC. This translates into CSARRTKGVETQYF.